These 7 T cell receptor beta chains were sequenced from one sample in a study of T cells in localized non-small cell lung cancer. Profiled with immunoSEQ multiplex PCR; TCRdb holds only in-frame clones, not every one. The sample holds approximately 33,000 clones, around nine tenths seen once. Source: peripheral blood, taken before any cancer treatment. These TCRs come from a woman between 35 and 70 years old with stage I lung adenocarcinoma.

The chain uses TRBV2 and TRBJ1-1; no firm D call. There are 11 residues in the CDR3. CDR1 and CDR2 (germline): SNHLY, FYNNEI. V shed 4 bases and J shed 6 bases, with 6 bases lying between them. CDR3 nucleotides: TGTGCCAGCAGTGCCTATGCTGAAGCTTTCTTT. Its protein is CASSAYAEAFF.

V and J are TRBV5-1 and TRBJ2-5; D is uncertain. Germline CDR1 and CDR2: SGHRS and YFSETQ. The germline V and J ends were trimmed by 4 bases and 2 bases, with 9 bases remaining between them. This CDR3 is built from 13 residues. The CDR3 is CASSPGPQETQYF. CDR3 DNA sequence: TGCGCCAGCAGCCCAGGACCACAAGAGACCCAGTACTTC.

The chain has TRBV5-1 and TRBJ2-7; the match to TRBD1 covers 9 bases. V shed 3 bases and J 5 bases; nucleotides not matched to a gene: 6. The CDR3 runs 14 residues. Looked up from germline, CDR1 is SGHRS and CDR2 is YFSETQ. CDR3 in amino acids: CASSSGTGWNEQYF. The CDR3 DNA sequence: TGCGCCAGCAGCTCCGGGACAGGGTGGAACGAGCAGTACTTC.

The chain is built from TRBV11-2 and TRBJ1-1, with 8 bases that match TRBD1. V shed 6 bases, J shed 2 bases, and the junction held 5 bases outside the gene matches. The CDR3 loop spans 14 amino acids. CDR1 and CDR2 (germline): SGHAT, FQNNGV. CDR3 sequence (DNA): TGTGCCAGCAGTCGACAGGGGTACAACACTGAAGCTTTCTTT. This encodes CASSRQGYNTEAFF.

Here the CDR3 reads CASSSFNTGGGYTF. CDR3 nucleotide sequence: TGTGCCAGCAGTTCATTTAATACAGGGGGTGGCTACACCTTC. The chain combines TRBV28 with TRBJ1-2; 8 bases match TRBD1. This CDR3 comprises 14 residues. The V gene end was trimmed by 4 bases and the J gene end by 7 bases; junction bases not matched to a gene: 8. The germline V gene has CDR1 MDHEN and CDR2 SYDVKM.

The gene calls are TRBV5-1 and TRBJ2-2; D is uncertain. CDR3 length: 14 residues. Germline CDR1 is SGHRS and CDR2 is YFSETQ. Trimming left V 4 bases short and J 2 bases short, with 9 bases between. CDR3 region: CASSVDGNTGELFF. CDR3 coding DNA: TGCGCCAGCAGCGTGGACGGAAACACCGGGGAGCTGTTTTTT. The full variable domain, in which reference TRBV5-1 and TRBJ2-2 provide the parts outside the CDR3, is KAGVTQTPRYLIKTRGQQVTLSCSPISGHRSVSWYQQTPGQGLQFLFEYFSETQRNKGNFPGRFSGRQFSNSRSEMNVSTLELGDSALYLCASSVDGNTGELFFGEGSRLTVL.

The gene calls are TRBV27 and TRBJ2-5, with TRBD1 matching over 12 bases. Germline V CDR1 and CDR2: MNHEY, SMNVEV (reference sequence). J was trimmed by 6 bases and V by 5 bases; bases with no gene match: 10. This CDR3 has 16 amino acids. In DNA, the CDR3 is TGTGCCAGCAGTAAAGCGGGGACAGGGGGCTCAAAGACCCAGTACTTC. Protein sequence: CASSKAGTGGSKTQYF.